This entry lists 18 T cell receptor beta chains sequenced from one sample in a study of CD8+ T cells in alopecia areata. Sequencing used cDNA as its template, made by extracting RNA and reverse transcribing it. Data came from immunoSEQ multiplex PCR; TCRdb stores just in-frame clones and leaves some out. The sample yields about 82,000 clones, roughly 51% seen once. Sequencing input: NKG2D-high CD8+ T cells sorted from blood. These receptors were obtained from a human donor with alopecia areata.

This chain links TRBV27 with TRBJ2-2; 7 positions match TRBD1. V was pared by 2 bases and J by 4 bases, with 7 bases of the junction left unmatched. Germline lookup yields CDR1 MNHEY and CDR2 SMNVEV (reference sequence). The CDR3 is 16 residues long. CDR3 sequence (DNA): TGTGCCAGCAGTTTAGTAGGGGGCATGGGCACCGGGGAGCTGTTTTTT. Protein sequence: CASSLVGGMGTGELFF.

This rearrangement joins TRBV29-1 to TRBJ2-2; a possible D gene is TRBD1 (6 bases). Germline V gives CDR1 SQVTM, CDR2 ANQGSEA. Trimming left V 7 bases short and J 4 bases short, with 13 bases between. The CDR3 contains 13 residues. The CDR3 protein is CSGLWGRTGELFF. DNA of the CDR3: TGCAGCGGACTTTGGGGGCGCACCGGGGAGCTGTTTTTT.

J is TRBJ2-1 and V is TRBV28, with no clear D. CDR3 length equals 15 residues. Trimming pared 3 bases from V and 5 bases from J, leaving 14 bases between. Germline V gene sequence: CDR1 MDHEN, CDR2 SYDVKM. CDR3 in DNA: TGTGCCAGCAGTTTCGTGGGTGTCTTTCACAATGAGCAGTTCTTC. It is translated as CASSFVGVFHNEQFF.

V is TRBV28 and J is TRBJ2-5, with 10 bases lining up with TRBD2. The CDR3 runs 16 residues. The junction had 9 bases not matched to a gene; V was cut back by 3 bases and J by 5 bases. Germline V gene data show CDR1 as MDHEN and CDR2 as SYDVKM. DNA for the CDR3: TGTGCCAGCAGTTTTTGGCTAGCGGGAGCACGGGAGACCCAGTACTTC. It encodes CASSFWLAGARETQYF.

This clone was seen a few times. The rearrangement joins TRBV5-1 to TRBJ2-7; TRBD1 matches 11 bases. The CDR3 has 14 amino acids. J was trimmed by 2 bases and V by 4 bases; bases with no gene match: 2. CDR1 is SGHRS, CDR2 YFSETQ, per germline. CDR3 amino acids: CASSVGQGAYEQYF. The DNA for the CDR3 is TGCGCCAGCAGCGTGGGACAGGGGGCCTACGAGCAGTACTTC.

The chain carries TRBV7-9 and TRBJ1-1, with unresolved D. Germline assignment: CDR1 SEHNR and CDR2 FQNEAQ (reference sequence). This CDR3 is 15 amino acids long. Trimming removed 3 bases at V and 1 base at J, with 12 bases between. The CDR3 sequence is CASSFPAVGNTEAFF. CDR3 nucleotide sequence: TGTGCCAGCAGCTTTCCAGCAGTGGGGAACACTGAAGCTTTCTTT.

The CDR3 DNA reads as TGTGCCAGCAGCTTAGGGACCGTGCAGTACTTC. Residues: CASSLGTVQYF. V and J are TRBV11-2 and TRBJ2-7; no clear D. V gave up 1 base and J gave up 9 bases, with 7 bases separating them. CDR1 is SGHAT and CDR2 is FQNNGV in the germline V gene. The CDR3 runs to 11 residues.

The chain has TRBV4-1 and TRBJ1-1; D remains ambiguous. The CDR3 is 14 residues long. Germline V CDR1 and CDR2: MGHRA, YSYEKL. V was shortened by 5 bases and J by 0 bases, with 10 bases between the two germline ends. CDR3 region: CASSETAMNTEAFF. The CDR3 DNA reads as TGCGCCAGCAGCGAGACGGCAATGAACACTGAAGCTTTCTTT.

CDR3 coding DNA: TGTGCCAGCAGTTACTCCGGGATGGCGAGCGAGCAGTACTTC. It yields the protein CASSYSGMASEQYF. V is TRBV6-5 and J is TRBJ2-7; D is possibly TRBD2 (5 bases). The CDR3 runs to 14 residues. The germline CDR1 and CDR2 sequences are MNHEY and SVGAGI. Trimming pared 0 bases from V and 6 bases from J, leaving 12 bases between.

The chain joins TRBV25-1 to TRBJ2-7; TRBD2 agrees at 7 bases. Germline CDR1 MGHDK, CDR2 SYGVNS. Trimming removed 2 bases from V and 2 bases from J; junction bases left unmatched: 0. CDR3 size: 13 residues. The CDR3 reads CASSERGAYEQYF. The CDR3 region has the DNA TGTGCCAGCAGTGAACGGGGGGCCTACGAGCAGTACTTC.

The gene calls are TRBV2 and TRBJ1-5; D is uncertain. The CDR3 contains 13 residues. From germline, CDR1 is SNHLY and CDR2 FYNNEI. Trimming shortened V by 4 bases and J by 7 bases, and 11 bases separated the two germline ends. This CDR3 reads CASSAVSSQPQHF. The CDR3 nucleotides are TGTGCCAGCAGTGCGGTGTCGAGCCAGCCCCAGCATTTT.

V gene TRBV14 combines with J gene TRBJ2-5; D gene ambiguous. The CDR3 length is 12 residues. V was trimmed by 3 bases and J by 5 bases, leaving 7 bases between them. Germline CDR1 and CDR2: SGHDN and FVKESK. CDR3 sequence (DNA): TGTGCCAGCAGCCAGGGTTTGGAGACCCAGTACTTC. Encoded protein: CASSQGLETQYF.

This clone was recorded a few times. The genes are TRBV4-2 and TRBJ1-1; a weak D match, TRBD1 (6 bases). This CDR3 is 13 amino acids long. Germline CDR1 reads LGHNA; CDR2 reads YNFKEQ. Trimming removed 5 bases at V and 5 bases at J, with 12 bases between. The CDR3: CASSGTGRTEAFF. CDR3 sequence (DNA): TGTGCCAGCAGCGGAACAGGGAGAACTGAAGCTTTCTTT.

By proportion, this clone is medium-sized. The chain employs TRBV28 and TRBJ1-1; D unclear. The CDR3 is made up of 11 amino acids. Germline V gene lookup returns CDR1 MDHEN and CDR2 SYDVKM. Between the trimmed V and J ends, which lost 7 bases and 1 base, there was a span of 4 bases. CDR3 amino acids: CASKTNTEAFF. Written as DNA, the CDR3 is TGTGCCAGCAAAACGAACACTGAAGCTTTCTTT.

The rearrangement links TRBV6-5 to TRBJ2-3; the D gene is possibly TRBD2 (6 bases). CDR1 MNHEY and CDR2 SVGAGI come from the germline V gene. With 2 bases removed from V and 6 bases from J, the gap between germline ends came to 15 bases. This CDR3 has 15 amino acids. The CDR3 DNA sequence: TGTGCCAGCAGTTACCTGCTGACGGGGGTTGATACGCAGTATTTT. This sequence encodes CASSYLLTGVDTQYF.

The DNA for the CDR3 is TGTGCCAGCAGTCCGGGACTAGTCCATGAGCAGTTCTTC. Its translation: CASSPGLVHEQFF. The chain carries TRBV27 and TRBJ2-1; 8 nucleotides align to TRBD2. The CDR3 has 13 amino acids. Germline V gives CDR1 MNHEY, CDR2 SMNVEV (reference sequence). Germline trimming cut 5 bases from V and 8 bases from J; bases unmatched to any gene: 5.

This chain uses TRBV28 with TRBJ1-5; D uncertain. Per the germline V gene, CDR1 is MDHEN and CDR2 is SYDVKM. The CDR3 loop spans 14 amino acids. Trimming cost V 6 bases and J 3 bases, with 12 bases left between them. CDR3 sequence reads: CASRPRETNQPQHF. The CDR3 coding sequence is TGTGCCAGCAGACCCCGAGAGACCAATCAGCCCCAGCATTTT.

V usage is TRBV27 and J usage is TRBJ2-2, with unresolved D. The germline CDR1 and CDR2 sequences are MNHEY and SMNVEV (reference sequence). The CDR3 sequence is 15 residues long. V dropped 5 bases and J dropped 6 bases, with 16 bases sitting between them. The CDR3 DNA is TGTGCCAGCAGTGGCCGTCTTTTTAGGTCCGGGGAGCTGTTTTTT. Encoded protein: CASSGRLFRSGELFF.